This is a list of T cell receptor beta chains from one sample in a study of OX40 agonist ivuxolimab in advanced cancers. Generated by immunoSEQ multiplex PCR, the TCRdb table keeps only in-frame clones and is missing some. Of around 25,000 clones listed, roughly three quarters were seen once; the top ten hold over 1.1%. The specimen comprised CD4+ or CD8+ T cells sorted from blood, sampled in a trial of the OX40 agonist ivuxolimab. The receptor source for this set is an adult with an advanced solid tumor such as melanoma, head and neck, liver or kidney cancer. Each CDR3 is given with its conserved first and last residue. A D gene is named only where the DNA matches it firmly. The size entry is marked missing in some rows and otherwise reads once, few, many or a size class.

V gene,D gene,J gene,clone size,CDR3 DNA,CDR3 protein
TRBV18,TRBD1,TRBJ1-5,.,TGTGCCAGCTCACCTGGGACAGGGGGGCAGCCCCAGCATTTT,CASSPGTGGQPQHF
TRBV19,TRBD1,TRBJ2-7,few,TGTGCCAGTAGTATAGCGACAGGGTTCGAGCAGTACTTC,CASSIATGFEQYF
TRBV10-1,TRBD1,TRBJ1-5,.,TGCGCCAGCCATGAGGACAGGGGGCCGAGTCAGCCCCAGCATTTT,CASHEDRGPSQPQHF
TRBV28,.,TRBJ2-2,once,TGTGCCAGCCTACCTGGTGGGACCGGGGAGCTGTTTTTT,CASLPGGTGELFF
TRBV4-1,TRBD1,TRBJ1-5,.,TGCGCCAGCAGCCCTGGGACAGGGAGACGTCGGGGTCAGCCCCAGCATTTT,CASSPGTGRRRGQPQHF
TRBV6-5,TRBD1,TRBJ2-7,.,TGTGCCAGCAGTGGCCGGGACAGATTAAGCCACGAGCAGTACTTC,CASSGRDRLSHEQYF
TRBV15,TRBD2,TRBJ2-1,.,TGTGCCACCAGCAGGACTAGCGGGACCTACAATGAGCAGTTCTTC,CATSRTSGTYNEQFF
TRBV30,TRBD2,TRBJ2-3,.,TGTGCCTGGAGTCCCCCCTGGACTAGCGGGAGGCGGGGCACAGATACGCAGTATTTT,CAWSPPWTSGRRGTDTQYF
TRBV7-9,TRBD1,TRBJ1-4,once,TGTGCCAGCAGCTTGGGGACAGCTAATGAAAAACTGTTTTTT,CASSLGTANEKLFF
TRBV5-7,.,TRBJ1-1,.,TGTGCCAGCACCTTCGGCTTCTTGAACACTGAAGCTTTCTTT,CASTFGFLNTEAFF